Given below is one TCR beta chain in context. The data originate from a study of CD8 T cells in Susac syndrome. The CDR3 is 12 residues long. The germline V gene encodes CDR1 SGHDT and CDR2 YYEEEE. Deletions cut 0 bases from V and 6 bases from J, with 7 bases between. RNA amounts of about 0.5 to 1 ug underwent reverse transcription with random hexamers. TCRdb reprocessed the immunoSEQ multiplex PCR reads with MiXCR, giving one entry per CDR3 protein. The table lists around 300,000 distinct CDR3 sequences, 85% of them singletons. Treatment-naive patients with stable or active relapsing-remitting disease were the multiple sclerosis controls.

The chain has TRBV5-6 and TRBJ2-7; D not resolved. The sequencing sample was made of CD8+ T cells from PBMCs. The TCR sequence derives from a human donor with multiple sclerosis. CDR3 sequence (DNA): TGTGCCAGCAGCTTGGTTCAGACCGAGCAGTACTTC. This gives the protein CASSLVQTEQYF.